The rows below give T cell receptor beta chains drawn from one sample of a study of chemoradiotherapy in HPV16-positive cancers. Repertoires were generated with immunoSEQ multiplex PCR, while TCRdb's copy carries only in-frame clones and drops some. The repertoire holds around 40,000 clones, with 65% to 80% as singletons. This specimen was blood, taken from a patient who underwent chemoradiotherapy. The receptors here all came from a human donor with HPV-associated anogenital cancer. Each CDR3 is given with its conserved first and last residue. A D gene is named only where the DNA matches it firmly. Rows may omit the clone size; those that give it use once, few, many or a size class.

j_gene: TRBJ2-7
v_gene: TRBV6-5
d_gene: -
abundance: -
CDR3nt: TGTGCCAGCACCAAGGGGTCCGGCTACGAGCAGTACTTC
CDR3aa: CASTKGSGYEQYF

j_gene: TRBJ2-7
v_gene: TRBV5-4
d_gene: TRBD1
abundance: -
CDR3nt: TGTGCCAGCAGCTCCGGGACAGGGGACTACGAGCAGTACTTC
CDR3aa: CASSSGTGDYEQYF

j_gene: TRBJ2-3
v_gene: TRBV20-1
d_gene: -
abundance: -
CDR3nt: TGCAGTGCTAGAGAGGATACGCAGTATTTT
CDR3aa: CSAREDTQYF

j_gene: TRBJ2-3
v_gene: TRBV5-4
d_gene: -
abundance: -
CDR3nt: TGTGCCAGCAGCTCTCCGAGCGGACAGTATAGCACAGATACGCAGTATTTT
CDR3aa: CASSSPSGQYSTDTQYF

j_gene: TRBJ1-1
v_gene: TRBV11-2
d_gene: -
abundance: few
CDR3nt: TGTGCCAGCAGCTTAACAGGCCAGGTCTTCACTGAAGCTTTCTTT
CDR3aa: CASSLTGQVFTEAFF

j_gene: TRBJ2-7
v_gene: TRBV20-1
d_gene: -
abundance: -
CDR3nt: TGCAGTGCTTATATTCTGAACGAGCAGTACTTC
CDR3aa: CSAYILNEQYF

j_gene: TRBJ2-7
v_gene: TRBV10-3
d_gene: -
abundance: -
CDR3nt: TGTGCCAGCCAGGGGAGGGACGAGCAGTACTTC
CDR3aa: CASQGRDEQYF

j_gene: TRBJ1-3
v_gene: TRBV7-7
d_gene: -
abundance: -
CDR3nt: TGTGCCAGCAGCCAAAGTACAGGGTCTGGAAACACCATATATTTT
CDR3aa: CASSQSTGSGNTIYF

j_gene: TRBJ1-5
v_gene: TRBV30
d_gene: -
abundance: -
CDR3nt: TGTGCCTGGAGTGTAAAAGGGGCTCAGCCCCAGCATTTT
CDR3aa: CAWSVKGAQPQHF

j_gene: TRBJ1-5
v_gene: TRBV13
d_gene: -
abundance: few
CDR3nt: TGTGCCAGCAGCTTAGGACGGGTAAGTCAGCCCCAGCATTTT
CDR3aa: CASSLGRVSQPQHF

j_gene: TRBJ1-5
v_gene: TRBV7-2
d_gene: -
abundance: -
CDR3nt: TGTGCCAGCAGCTTAGCAGGGGTCACGGGCAATCAGCCCCAGCATTTT
CDR3aa: CASSLAGVTGNQPQHF

j_gene: TRBJ2-5
v_gene: TRBV5-4
d_gene: -
abundance: -
CDR3nt: TGTGCCAGCAGCGCGGACACGATGGAGACCCAGTACTTC
CDR3aa: CASSADTMETQYF

j_gene: TRBJ2-1
v_gene: TRBV5-1
d_gene: TRBD2
abundance: -
CDR3nt: TGCGCCAGCAGCGGCGGACTAGCGGCCTACAATGAGCAGTTCTTC
CDR3aa: CASSGGLAAYNEQFF

j_gene: TRBJ2-7
v_gene: TRBV7-9
d_gene: -
abundance: -
CDR3nt: TGTGCCAGCAGCGTCGGGACCCTTTTTTTCTACGAGCAGTACTTC
CDR3aa: CASSVGTLFFYEQYF

j_gene: TRBJ1-1
v_gene: TRBV29-1
d_gene: TRBD1
abundance: -
CDR3nt: TGCAGCGTCGGACAGGGCCTAACTGAAGCTTTCTTT
CDR3aa: CSVGQGLTEAFF

j_gene: TRBJ1-2
v_gene: TRBV11-2
d_gene: -
abundance: -
CDR3nt: TGTGCCAGCAGCTTTGGGGTAGGCTATGGCTACACCTTC
CDR3aa: CASSFGVGYGYTF

j_gene: TRBJ2-3
v_gene: TRBV9
d_gene: -
abundance: -
CDR3nt: TGTGCCAGCAGCGTGGGAGCGGAGTACACAGATACGCAGTATTTT
CDR3aa: CASSVGAEYTDTQYF

j_gene: TRBJ2-5
v_gene: TRBV18
d_gene: -
abundance: -
CDR3nt: TGTGCCAGCTCACCACGGATCCAGCCCCAAGAGACCCAGTACTTC
CDR3aa: CASSPRIQPQETQYF

j_gene: TRBJ2-3
v_gene: TRBV6-1
d_gene: TRBD1
abundance: -
CDR3nt: TGTGCCAGCAGTGCTAGGACAGGGAATATGGACACAGATACGCAGTATTTT
CDR3aa: CASSARTGNMDTDTQYF

j_gene: TRBJ2-7
v_gene: TRBV5-1
d_gene: -
abundance: -
CDR3nt: TGCGCCAGCAGCTTGGTAGGGGACGGCTACGAGCAGTACTTC
CDR3aa: CASSLVGDGYEQYF

j_gene: TRBJ1-3
v_gene: TRBV18
d_gene: -
abundance: -
CDR3nt: TGTGCCGGGCAGTACTCTGGAAACACCATATATTTT
CDR3aa: CAGQYSGNTIYF

j_gene: TRBJ2-7
v_gene: TRBV19
d_gene: -
abundance: few
CDR3nt: TGTGCCAGTAGTAACGGCTACGAGCAGTACTTC
CDR3aa: CASSNGYEQYF

j_gene: TRBJ2-1
v_gene: TRBV5-8
d_gene: TRBD2
abundance: -
CDR3nt: TGTGCCAGCAGCTTAGGTCTAGCGGCGGACAATGAGCAGTTCTTC
CDR3aa: CASSLGLAADNEQFF

j_gene: TRBJ2-1
v_gene: TRBV5-1
d_gene: TRBD1
abundance: -
CDR3nt: TGCGCCAGCAGCTTGGGGGACAGGGGAACCTACAATGAGCAGTTCTTC
CDR3aa: CASSLGDRGTYNEQFF

j_gene: TRBJ1-6
v_gene: TRBV7-8
d_gene: -
abundance: once
CDR3nt: TGTGCCAGCAGCTTACTTAGTGATTCCTATAATTCACCCCTCCACTTT
CDR3aa: CASSLLSDSYNSPLHF

j_gene: TRBJ1-3
v_gene: TRBV9
d_gene: TRBD1
abundance: -
CDR3nt: TGTGCCAGCAGCGTTGCAGGGGGCATTGGAAACACCATATATTTT
CDR3aa: CASSVAGGIGNTIYF

j_gene: TRBJ2-1
v_gene: TRBV6-5
d_gene: TRBD1
abundance: once
CDR3nt: TGTGCCAGCAGTTACTGGACAGGGGATGAGCAGTTCTTC
CDR3aa: CASSYWTGDEQFF

j_gene: TRBJ2-1
v_gene: TRBV2
d_gene: -
abundance: -
CDR3nt: TGTGCCAGCATGGTAGCAAGCTCCTACAATGAGCAGTTCTTC
CDR3aa: CASMVASSYNEQFF

j_gene: TRBJ2-1
v_gene: TRBV14
d_gene: -
abundance: -
CDR3nt: TGTGCCAGCAGCCAACGGGGGGCCTCCTACAATGAGCAGTTCTTC
CDR3aa: CASSQRGASYNEQFF

j_gene: TRBJ2-3
v_gene: TRBV30
d_gene: -
abundance: -
CDR3nt: TGTGCCTGGAGTGTATCAGCCGTGGAGCAGTATTTT
CDR3aa: CAWSVSAVEQYF

j_gene: TRBJ2-5
v_gene: TRBV11-3
d_gene: -
abundance: -
CDR3nt: TGTGCCAGCAGCCCCCGTTCCGTTAGCGGCCAAGAGACCCAGTACTTC
CDR3aa: CASSPRSVSGQETQYF

j_gene: TRBJ1-4
v_gene: TRBV5-1
d_gene: TRBD1
abundance: -
CDR3nt: TGCGCCAGCGGGTCGACAGGGGGAAGTGAAAAACTGTTTTTT
CDR3aa: CASGSTGGSEKLFF

j_gene: TRBJ2-5
v_gene: TRBV5-5
d_gene: TRBD1
abundance: -
CDR3nt: TGTGCCAGCAGCCCGGGGCAGGGGGACCATTACCAAGAGACCCAGTACTTC
CDR3aa: CASSPGQGDHYQETQYF

j_gene: TRBJ1-2
v_gene: TRBV7-9
d_gene: -
abundance: -
CDR3nt: TGTGCCAGCCAAGAGAATCAGGTTGGATTTGGCTACACCTTC
CDR3aa: CASQENQVGFGYTF

j_gene: TRBJ1-2
v_gene: TRBV5-1
d_gene: -
abundance: -
CDR3nt: TGCGCCAGCAGCACAACCCGGGACGACTACTATGGCTACACCTTC
CDR3aa: CASSTTRDDYYGYTF

j_gene: TRBJ1-1
v_gene: TRBV18
d_gene: TRBD1
abundance: -
CDR3nt: TGTGCCAGCTCCCCACGGACAGGGCGAGGGACTGAAGCTTTCTTT
CDR3aa: CASSPRTGRGTEAFF

j_gene: TRBJ2-7
v_gene: TRBV5-6
d_gene: -
abundance: -
CDR3nt: TGTGCCAGCAGCGTGACAGGTACCTACGAGCAGTACTTC
CDR3aa: CASSVTGTYEQYF

j_gene: TRBJ1-1
v_gene: TRBV18
d_gene: -
abundance: -
CDR3nt: TGTGCCAGCTCACCCGAGCAGGTTACGAACACTGAAGCTTTCTTT
CDR3aa: CASSPEQVTNTEAFF

j_gene: TRBJ2-2
v_gene: TRBV9
d_gene: TRBD2
abundance: -
CDR3nt: TGTGCCAGCAGCGGTCTAGCGGGGGGCCCATATAGGAACACCGGGGAGCTGTTTTTT
CDR3aa: CASSGLAGGPYRNTGELFF

j_gene: TRBJ2-3
v_gene: TRBV18
d_gene: -
abundance: -
CDR3nt: TGTGCCAGCTCACCACCCAGTGGGGAGGGGGCAGATACGCAGTATTTT
CDR3aa: CASSPPSGEGADTQYF

j_gene: TRBJ1-3
v_gene: TRBV5-6
d_gene: -
abundance: -
CDR3nt: TGTGCCAGCAGCTTGGCCGGAAACACCATATATTTT
CDR3aa: CASSLAGNTIYF

j_gene: TRBJ1-2
v_gene: TRBV25-1
d_gene: -
abundance: -
CDR3nt: TGTGCCAGCAGTGTTGGTGGGGGCGCGGGCTACACCTTC
CDR3aa: CASSVGGGAGYTF

j_gene: TRBJ2-7
v_gene: TRBV2
d_gene: TRBD1
abundance: -
CDR3nt: TGTGCCAGCAGTGAGACGGTAGGGGGCGCCGAGCAGTACTTC
CDR3aa: CASSETVGGAEQYF

j_gene: TRBJ2-3
v_gene: TRBV14
d_gene: TRBD1
abundance: -
CDR3nt: TGTGCCAGCAGCCATGGGACAGGTAGCACAGATATGCAGTATTTT
CDR3aa: CASSHGTGSTDMQYF

j_gene: TRBJ2-3
v_gene: TRBV15
d_gene: -
abundance: -
CDR3nt: TGTGCCACGGGGTCGGGCAAGACAGATACGCAGTATTTT
CDR3aa: CATGSGKTDTQYF

j_gene: TRBJ1-5
v_gene: TRBV7-2
d_gene: -
abundance: -
CDR3nt: TGTGCCAGCAGCTTACGTAGCAATCAGCCCCAGCATTTT
CDR3aa: CASSLRSNQPQHF

j_gene: TRBJ2-3
v_gene: TRBV9
d_gene: -
abundance: -
CDR3nt: TGTGCCAGCAGCGCCCTAGGGGGGGCTGGTACGCAGTATTTT
CDR3aa: CASSALGGAGTQYF

j_gene: TRBJ1-4
v_gene: TRBV7-2
d_gene: -
abundance: -
CDR3nt: TGTGCCAGCAGAACCAGAAATGCGGAAAAACTGTTTTTT
CDR3aa: CASRTRNAEKLFF